Below are 3 T cell receptor beta chains sequenced from a single sample in a study of spatial heterogeneity in lung cancer. Time point in this sample: blood at routine non-recurrence follow-up after resection. Each CDR3 protein is one row after TCRdb ran MiXCR on the 5' RACE reads. The sample records more than 15,000 distinct CDR3 sequences, roughly 10% being singletons. This sample comprised PBMCs, obtained at follow-up. The receptors were sampled from a female donor with early-stage non-small cell lung cancer.

This clonotype came up many times. The V call is TRBV28, the J call TRBJ2-1; 10 bases are a match to TRBD2. The CDR3 runs to 15 residues. Trimming cost V 6 bases and J 9 bases; bases outside gene matches: 11. Per germline, CDR1 MDHEN and CDR2 SYDVKM. Here the CDR3 reads CASSPSSGRGFEQFF. CDR3 nucleotide sequence: TGTGCCAGCAGCCCATCTAGCGGGAGAGGTTTTGAGCAGTTCTTC. Combining the CDR3 with reference TRBV28 and TRBJ2-1 gives the whole variable domain DVKVTQSSRYLVKRTGEKVFLECVQDMDHENMFWYRQDPGLGLRLIYFSYDVKMKEKGDIPEGYSVSREKKERFSLILESASTNQTSMYLCASSPSSGRGFEQFFGPGTRLTVL.

This clonotype was counted ten times or more. The gene calls are TRBV12-3 or TRBV12-4 and TRBJ1-6; TRBD1 matches 8 bases. V trimming: 7 bases; J trimming: 10 bases; junction bases outside the gene matches: 6. There are 13 residues in the CDR3. CDR3 nucleotide sequence: TGTGCCAGCAAGAGGACAGGGATCTCACCCCTCCACTTT. Its protein product is CASKRTGISPLHF.

The sample holds many counts of this clonotype. This chain links TRBV11-2 with TRBJ2-1, with 14 bases that match TRBD2. V lost 5 bases and J lost 0; bases outside the gene matches: 6. Per the germline V gene, CDR1 is SGHAT and CDR2 is FQNNGV. This CDR3 region has 18 residues. The CDR3: CASSPRGTSGGSYNEQFF. The CDR3 DNA follows: TGTGCCAGCAGCCCTAGGGGGACTAGCGGGGGCTCCTACAATGAGCAGTTCTTC.